This passage covers 21 T cell receptor beta chains from one sample sequenced in a study of blood T cell repertoires in COVID-19. The table came from immunoSEQ multiplex PCR; TCRdb's copy has only in-frame clones and leaves some out. The sample consists of about 280,000 clones, approximately 90% of them appearing once. Input material: PBMCs or T cells enriched from blood (not recorded which). The receptors shown here come from a man between 40 and 49 years old who had been exposed to COVID-19.

The CDR3 sequence is CASRGQIYGYTF. CDR3 in DNA: TGTGCCAGCAGAGGACAGATCTATGGCTACACCTTC. The chain joins TRBV28 to TRBJ1-2; a possible D gene is TRBD1 (6 bases). Germline values: CDR1 MDHEN, CDR2 SYDVKM. This CDR3 region has 12 residues. Trimming removed 6 bases at V and 4 bases at J, with 9 bases between.

This chain joins TRBV6-6 and TRBJ2-7; D might be TRBD2 (5 bases). The V end lost 2 bases, the J end lost 2 bases, and 10 bases lay between the germline ends. Germline CDR1 MNHNY, CDR2 SVGAGI (reference sequence). The length of the CDR3 is 14 residues. CDR3 coding DNA: TGTGCCAGCAGTTACGAGGAGGTAGCCTACGAGCAGTACTTC. The encoded protein is CASSYEEVAYEQYF.

The chain carries TRBV29-1 and TRBJ1-2; D is possibly TRBD1 (5 bases). Per the germline V gene, CDR1 is SQVTM and CDR2 is ANQGSEA. V lost 7 bases, J lost 0 bases, and 12 bases lay in between. This CDR3 has 13 amino acids. The CDR3 DNA is TGCAGCGCATCGGCAGGGACTAACTATGGCTACACCTTC. Protein product: CSASAGTNYGYTF.

The rearrangement uses TRBV24-1 and TRBJ2-5, with TRBD2 as a possible D gene (6 bases). There are 14 residues in the CDR3. V was clipped by 5 bases and J by 7 bases, with 16 bases between them. CDR1 and CDR2 (germline): KGHDR, SFDVKD. CDR3 DNA sequence: TGTGCCACCAGTGCGAAGGGAGGTATCGGGACCCAGTACTTC. Translation gives CATSAKGGIGTQYF.

The chain is built from TRBV21-1 and TRBJ1-5; the D call TRBD1 from the table was never checked on the DNA. TRBV21-1 is a pseudogene locus. This CDR3 is built from 16 residues. The CDR3 here is CASSKLTGTSNQPQHF. The CDR3 DNA reads TGTGCCAGCAGCAAGTTGACAGGTACCAGCAATCAGCCCCAGCATTTT.

The chain combines TRBV9 with TRBJ2-7; the match to TRBD2 covers 8 bases. This CDR3 contains 17 residues. V dropped 0 bases and J dropped 3; count of bases not matched to a gene: 11. Germline V lookup: CDR1 SGDLS, CDR2 YYNGEE. In DNA, the CDR3 is TGTGCCAGCAGCGTAGGAATTGGGTCAGCGGGAGACTACGAGCAGTACTTC. It yields the protein CASSVGIGSAGDYEQYF.

The rearrangement uses TRBV5-1 and TRBJ1-2; the match to TRBD1 covers 7 bases. The length of the CDR3 is 14 residues. V lost 6 bases and J lost 1; bases outside the gene matches: 6. The germline CDR1 and CDR2 sequences are SGHRS and YFSETQ. CDR3 sequence (DNA): TGCGCCAGCACTCCGACAGGGCATAACTATGGCTACACCTTC. Its protein product is CASTPTGHNYGYTF.

The V and J genes are TRBV19 and TRBJ1-5; maybe TRBD1 (5 bases). The V and J ends lost 2 bases and 1 base respectively, with 12 bases between them. This CDR3 has 16 amino acids. CDR1 is LNHDA and CDR2 is SQIVND in the germline V gene (reference sequence). This chain's CDR3 is CASSILRGGSNQPQHF. DNA of the CDR3: TGTGCCAGTAGTATATTAAGGGGAGGCAGCAATCAGCCCCAGCATTTT.

The chain carries TRBV19 and TRBJ1-4; D possibly corresponds to TRBD1 (6 bases). With 6 bases removed from V and 1 base from J, the gap between germline ends came to 12 bases. Germline V gene lookup returns CDR1 LNHDA and CDR2 SQIVND (reference sequence). The CDR3 sequence is 15 residues long. CDR3 bases: TGTGCCAGTAGACCGGACAGACGAACTAATGAAAAACTGTTTTTT. It codes for CASRPDRRTNEKLFF. The whole variable domain, remainder taken from reference TRBV19 and TRBJ1-4, is DGGITQSPKYLFRKEGQNVTLSCEQNLNHDAMYWYRQDPGQGLRLIYYSQIVNDFQKGDIAEGYSVSREKKESFPLTVTSAQKNPTAFYLCASRPDRRTNEKLFFGSGTQLSVL.

The rearrangement uses TRBV11-2 and TRBJ1-6; no clear D gene. V lost 8 bases to trimming and J lost 0 bases, with 8 bases between them. Germline V gene lookup returns CDR1 SGHAT and CDR2 FQNNGV. The CDR3 totals 14 residues. In DNA form, the CDR3 reads TGTGCCAGCCGGGTGAGCTCCTATAATTCACCCCTCCACTTT. It encodes CASRVSSYNSPLHF.

This chain joins TRBV28 and TRBJ1-5; tentative D call: TRBD1 (5 bases). From germline, CDR1 is MDHEN and CDR2 SYDVKM. The germline V and J ends were trimmed by 1 base and 6 bases, with 10 bases remaining between them. This CDR3 has 14 residues. The CDR3 DNA follows: TGTGCCAGCAGTTTATCAGGGCTTGCTCAGCCCCAGCATTTT. It yields the protein CASSLSGLAQPQHF.

The chain combines TRBV19 with TRBJ1-2; D not resolved. CDR3 length: 15 residues. With 1 base removed from V and 7 bases from J, the gap between germline ends came to 16 bases. Germline CDR1 and CDR2: LNHDA and SQIVND (reference sequence). For the CDR3, the DNA is TGTGCCAGTAGTATAGGTCCGGCCCCCAGCGGTGGCTACACCTTC. Translation: CASSIGPAPSGGYTF.

V gene TRBV21-1 combines with J gene TRBJ1-5. TRBV21-1 is an annotated pseudogene. This CDR3 comprises 16 residues. CDR3 in DNA: TGTGCCAGCAGCTTACGGGAGCAAAGCGGCAATCAGCCCCAGCATTTT. Its protein product is CASSLREQSGNQPQHF.

The chain has TRBV6-1 and TRBJ2-1; 7 nucleotides match TRBD2. The V and J ends lost 1 base and 4 bases, in that order; junction bases with no gene match: 7. CDR1 is MNHNS, CDR2 SASEGT, per germline. The CDR3 has 16 amino acids. For the CDR3, the DNA is TGTGCCAGCAGTGAAGGACCAGCGGGAACTTACAATGAGCAGTTCTTC. Protein sequence: CASSEGPAGTYNEQFF.

This clone has a single count. The chain recombines TRBV7-2 with TRBJ1-1; possibly TRBD1 for D (5 bases). The V end was cut by 6 bases, the J end by 7 bases, with 15 bases between. Germline-derived CDR1 and CDR2 are SGHTA and FQGNSA. The CDR3 runs 13 residues. Here the CDR3 DNA reads TGTGCCAGCAGTTTCTCGACAGTGGTTGAAGCTTTCTTT. It specifies CASSFSTVVEAFF.

The chain uses TRBV7-9 and TRBJ2-7; perhaps TRBD1 as D (6 bases). Germline CDR1 reads SEHNR; CDR2 reads FQNEAQ (reference sequence). The CDR3 loop spans 16 amino acids. The V end was cut by 5 bases, the J end by 3 bases, with 20 bases between. The CDR3 spells CASSATDRTLHYEQYF. The CDR3 nucleotides are TGTGCCAGCAGCGCAACCGACAGGACGTTACACTACGAGCAGTACTTC.

This clone was seen just once. The chain has TRBV28 and TRBJ2-7, with 10 bases aligning to TRBD2. V trimming: 2 bases; J trimming: 5 bases; junction bases outside the gene matches: 9. Germline V CDR1 and CDR2: MDHEN, SYDVKM. The CDR3 is 16 residues long. In DNA form, the CDR3 reads TGTGCCAGCAGTTTAGTCCTAGCGGGAGATGGGAACGAGCAGTACTTC. Translated, it gives CASSLVLAGDGNEQYF.

The chain couples TRBV28 to TRBJ1-2; 7 bases are shared with TRBD1. The CDR3 contains 13 residues. With 7 bases clipped from V and 4 bases from J, the junction kept 6 bases outside the gene matches. Germline assignment: CDR1 MDHEN and CDR2 SYDVKM. CDR3 in DNA: TGTGCCAGCACCTCTGGGACAGTCTATGGCTACACCTTC. Encoded protein: CASTSGTVYGYTF.

The genes are TRBV30 and TRBJ2-7, with 8 bases aligning to TRBD1. The CDR3 loop spans 13 amino acids. CDR1 and CDR2 (germline): GTSNPN, SVGIG (reference sequence). V shed 4 bases, J shed 0 bases, and the junction held 2 bases outside the gene matches. The CDR3 sequence: CAWNGQGSYEQYF. CDR3 sequence (DNA): TGTGCCTGGAACGGACAGGGCTCCTACGAGCAGTACTTC.

This clone appeared a single time. The genes are TRBV28 and TRBJ2-7; TRBD1 aligns across 9 bases. Germline V gene lookup returns CDR1 MDHEN and CDR2 SYDVKM. The CDR3 totals 12 residues. V lost 6 bases to trimming and J lost 6 bases; unmatched junction nucleotides: 3. The CDR3 reads CASSQGQGEQYF. CDR3 sequence (DNA): TGTGCCAGCAGCCAGGGACAGGGCGAGCAGTACTTC.

The chain is built from TRBV19 and TRBJ2-2, with D perhaps TRBD1 (5 bases). CDR1 and CDR2 from the germline V gene are LNHDA and SQIVND (reference sequence). This CDR3 is built from 16 residues. Trimming took 4 bases from V and 1 from J, leaving 13 bases between them. CDR3 in DNA: TGTGCCAGTAGTAGGACCCAGGGCCAGAACACCGGGGAGCTGTTTTTT. It encodes CASSRTQGQNTGELFF. Together with reference TRBV19 and TRBJ2-2, the CDR3 gives the full variable domain: DGGITQSPKYLFRKEGQNVTLSCEQNLNHDAMYWYRQDPGQGLRLIYYSQIVNDFQKGDIAEGYSVSREKKESFPLTVTSAQKNPTAFYLCASSRTQGQNTGELFFGEGSRLTVL.